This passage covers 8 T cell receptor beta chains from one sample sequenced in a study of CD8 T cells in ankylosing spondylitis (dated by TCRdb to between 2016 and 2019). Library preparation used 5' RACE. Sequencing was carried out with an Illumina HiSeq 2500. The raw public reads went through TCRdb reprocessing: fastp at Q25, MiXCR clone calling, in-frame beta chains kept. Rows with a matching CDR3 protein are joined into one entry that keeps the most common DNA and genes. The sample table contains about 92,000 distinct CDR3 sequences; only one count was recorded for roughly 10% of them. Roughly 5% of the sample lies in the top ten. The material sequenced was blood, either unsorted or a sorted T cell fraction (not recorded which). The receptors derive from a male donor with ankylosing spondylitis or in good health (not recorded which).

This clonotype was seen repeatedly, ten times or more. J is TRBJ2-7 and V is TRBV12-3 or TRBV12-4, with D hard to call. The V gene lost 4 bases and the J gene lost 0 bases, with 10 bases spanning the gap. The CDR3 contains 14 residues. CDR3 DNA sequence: TGTGCCAGCAGTTCCACTGGAAGCTCCTACGAGCAGTACTTC. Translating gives CASSSTGSSYEQYF.

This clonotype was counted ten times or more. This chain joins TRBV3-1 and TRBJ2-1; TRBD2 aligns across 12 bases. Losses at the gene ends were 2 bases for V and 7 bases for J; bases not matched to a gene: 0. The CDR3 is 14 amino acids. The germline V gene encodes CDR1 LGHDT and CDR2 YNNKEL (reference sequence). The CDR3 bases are TGTGCCAGCAGCCAACTAGCGGGGGGGAATGAGCAGTTCTTC. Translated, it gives CASSQLAGGNEQFF.

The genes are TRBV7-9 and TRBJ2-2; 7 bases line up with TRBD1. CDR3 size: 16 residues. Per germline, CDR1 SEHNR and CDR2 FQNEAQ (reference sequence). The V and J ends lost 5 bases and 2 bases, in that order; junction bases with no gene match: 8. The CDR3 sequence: CASSATGTVNTGELFF. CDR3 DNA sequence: TGTGCCAGCAGCGCTACCGGGACAGTCAACACCGGGGAGCTGTTTTTT.

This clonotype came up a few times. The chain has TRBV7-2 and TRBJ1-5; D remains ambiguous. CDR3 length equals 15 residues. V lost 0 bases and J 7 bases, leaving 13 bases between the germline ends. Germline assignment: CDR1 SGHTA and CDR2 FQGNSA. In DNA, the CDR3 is TGTGCCAGCAGCTTAGCGATGGGGTCCCAACAGCCCCAGCATTTT. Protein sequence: CASSLAMGSQQPQHF. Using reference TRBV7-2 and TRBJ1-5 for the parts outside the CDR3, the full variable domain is GAGVSQSPSNKVTEKGKDVELRCDPISGHTALYWYRQSLGQGLEFLIYFQGNSAPDKSGLPSDRFSAERTGGSVSTLTIQRTQQEDSAVYLCASSLAMGSQQPQHFGDGTRLSIL.

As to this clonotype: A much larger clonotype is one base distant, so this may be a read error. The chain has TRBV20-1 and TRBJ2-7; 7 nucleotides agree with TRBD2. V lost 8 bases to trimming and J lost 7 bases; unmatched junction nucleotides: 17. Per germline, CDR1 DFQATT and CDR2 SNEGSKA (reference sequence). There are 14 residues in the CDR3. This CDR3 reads CSTVSGTTGDEQYF. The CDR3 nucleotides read TGCAGTACTGTTTCGGGGACTACCGGAGATGAGCAGTACTTC.

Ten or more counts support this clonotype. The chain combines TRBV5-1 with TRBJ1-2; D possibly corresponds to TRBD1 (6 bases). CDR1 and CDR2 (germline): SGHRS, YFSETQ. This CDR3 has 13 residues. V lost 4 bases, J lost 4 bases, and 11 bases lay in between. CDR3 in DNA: TGCGCCAGCAGCCCGCGGGACACCTATGGCTACACCTTC. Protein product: CASSPRDTYGYTF.

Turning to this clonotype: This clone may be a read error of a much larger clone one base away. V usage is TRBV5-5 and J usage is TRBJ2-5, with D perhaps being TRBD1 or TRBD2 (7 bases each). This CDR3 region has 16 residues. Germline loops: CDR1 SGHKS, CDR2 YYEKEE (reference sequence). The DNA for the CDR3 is TGTACCAGCAGTTTGGGTTGGGGAGGGACAGAAGAGACCCAGTACTTC. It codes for CTSSLGWGGTEETQYF.

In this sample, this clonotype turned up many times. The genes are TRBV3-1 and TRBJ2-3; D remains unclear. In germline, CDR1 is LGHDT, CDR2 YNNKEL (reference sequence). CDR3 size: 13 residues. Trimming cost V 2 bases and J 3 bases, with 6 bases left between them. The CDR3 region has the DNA TGTGCCAGCAGCCAATCCTATACAGATACGCAGTATTTT. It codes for CASSQSYTDTQYF.